The 17 T cell receptor beta chains given below trace back to one sample, sequenced in a study of cytomegalovirus exposure and HLA in healthy donors. The PCR had 60 Vbeta and 13 Jbeta primers. Profiling relied on immunoSEQ multiplex PCR, and the TCRdb table lists in-frame clones only, not all of them. Counted here are about 150,000 clones, more than 60% occurring once; the ten biggest clones make up about 1.4%. Sequencing was done on a sample of PBMCs. The receptor set was obtained from a woman younger than 45 in good health and CMV-seronegative.

In regard to this clone: Sequence at one end of the junction differs from germline and may be a read error. The chain employs TRBV7-9 and TRBJ1-1; TRBD1 is a possible D gene (5 bases). The CDR3 totals 14 residues. The V gene's germline CDR1 is SEHNR and CDR2 FQNEAQ (reference sequence). CDR3 nucleotides: TGTTCCAGCAGCCCATCCACAGGATCCACTGAAGCTTTCTTT. Protein product: CSSSPSTGSTEAFF.

V usage is TRBV7-9 and J usage is TRBJ1-6, with D unclear. The CDR3 has 13 amino acids. Trimming pared 1 base from V and 8 bases from J, leaving 6 bases between. Germline V gives CDR1 SEHNR, CDR2 FQNEAQ (reference sequence). The CDR3 DNA follows: TGTGCCAGCAGCTTAGACGCGGATTCACCCCTCCACTTT. Encoded protein: CASSLDADSPLHF.

The gene calls are TRBV6-1 and TRBJ1-3; no clear D. This CDR3 region has 14 residues. Germline lookup yields CDR1 MNHNS and CDR2 SASEGT. V gave up 10 bases and J gave up 0 bases, with 13 bases separating them. CDR3 nucleotides: TGTGCCACCACTACTGATAGCTCTGGAAACACCATATATTTT. It yields the protein CATTTDSSGNTIYF.

Here the CDR3 DNA reads TGTGCCAGCAGTGTTAAGGGGCCGGGTGAAGCTTTCTTT. It specifies CASSVKGPGEAFF. This chain joins TRBV2 and TRBJ1-1, with a weak D call TRBD1 (5 bases). The V and J ends lost 4 bases and 7 bases respectively, with 13 bases between them. Germline CDR1 is SNHLY and CDR2 is FYNNEI. This CDR3 is 13 amino acids long. Supplemented by reference TRBV2 and TRBJ1-1, the full variable domain reads EPEVTQTPSHQVTQMGQEVILRCVPISNHLYFYWYRQILGQKVEFLVSFYNNEISEKSEIFDDQFSVERPDGSNFTLKIRSTKLEDSAMYFCASSVKGPGEAFFGQGTRLTVV.

Only one count was recorded for this clone. The V call is TRBV30, the J call TRBJ1-4, with 9 bases fitting TRBD1. The CDR3 runs to 13 residues. Losses at the gene ends were 4 bases for V and 7 bases for J; bases not matched to a gene: 4. The V gene's germline CDR1 is GTSNPN and CDR2 SVGIG (reference sequence). The CDR3 bases are TGTGCCTGGACAGGGACAGGGTCTGAAAAACTGTTTTTT. Amino acids: CAWTGTGSEKLFF.

The chain recombines TRBV4-2 with TRBJ1-5; D gene uncertain. Germline V lookup: CDR1 LGHNA, CDR2 YNFKEQ. V gave up 1 base and J gave up 0 bases, with 4 bases separating them. The CDR3 extends over 14 amino acids. The CDR3 coding sequence is TGTGCCAGCAGCCAAGGCGATAGCAATCAGCCCCAGCATTTT. Protein sequence: CASSQGDSNQPQHF.

This clone showed up just once. The chain uses TRBV19 and TRBJ1-1; maybe TRBD1 (6 bases). Trimming stripped 6 bases from V and 1 base from J, with 12 bases between. Germline V gives CDR1 LNHDA, CDR2 SQIVND (reference sequence). The CDR3 sequence is 14 residues long. Written as DNA, the CDR3 is TGTGCCAGTAGACTACAGGGAACGAACACTGAAGCTTTCTTT. Translation: CASRLQGTNTEAFF.

This chain joins TRBV5-5 and TRBJ2-1; 9 nucleotides agree with TRBD2. The CDR3 totals 15 residues. J gave up 3 bases and V 2 bases, and 3 bases lay outside the gene matches. Germline V lookup: CDR1 SGHKS, CDR2 YYEKEE (reference sequence). This chain's CDR3 is CASSLLAGLYNEQFF. CDR3 nucleotide sequence: TGTGCCAGCAGCTTACTAGCGGGTCTCTACAATGAGCAGTTCTTC.

The chain combines TRBV28 with TRBJ2-6; D might be TRBD1 (6 bases). This CDR3 region has 17 residues. Trimming took 5 bases from V and 1 from J, leaving 15 bases between them. CDR1 is MDHEN and CDR2 is SYDVKM in the germline V gene. In DNA form, the CDR3 reads TGTGCCAGCAGTCTAGGGGGTCGAATTTCTGGGGCCAACGTCCTGACTTTC. It codes for CASSLGGRISGANVLTF.

The chain joins TRBV28 to TRBJ2-5; TRBD2 is a possible D gene (7 bases). V lost 3 bases and J 7 bases, leaving 12 bases between the germline ends. This CDR3 spans 13 amino acids. Germline CDR1 and CDR2: MDHEN and SYDVKM. CDR3 residues: CASSLRGGGTQYF. DNA for the CDR3: TGTGCCAGCAGTTTGAGGGGAGGGGGGACCCAGTACTTC.

The V gene is TRBV7-9, the J gene TRBJ1-1, with 7 bases matching TRBD1. This CDR3 contains 15 residues. Per the germline V gene, CDR1 is SEHNR and CDR2 is FQNEAQ (reference sequence). The V and J ends lost 5 bases and 4 bases, in that order; junction bases with no gene match: 10. The CDR3 sequence: CASSTTGYGGTEAFF. The CDR3, as DNA: TGTGCCAGCAGCACGACAGGGTACGGAGGCACTGAAGCTTTCTTT.

The CDR3 nucleotides read TGTGCCAGCAGAAGGGTGGGACAGGGTGAAGGTGTAACTGAAGCTTTCTTT. Encoded protein: CASRRVGQGEGVTEAFF. This chain links TRBV6-8 with TRBJ1-1, with 9 bases aligning to TRBD1. The CDR3 spans 17 residues. Germline CDR1 MNHGY, CDR2 SAAAGT. V gave up 6 bases and J gave up 5 bases; unmatched junction bases: 16.

The chain uses TRBV15 and TRBJ1-2; D is undetermined. Trimming removed 0 bases from V and 7 bases from J, with 6 bases in between. This CDR3 spans 12 amino acids. Germline-derived CDR1 and CDR2 are LNHNV and YYDKDF (reference sequence). For the CDR3, the DNA is TGTGCCACCAGCAGAGATTCCCTTGGCTACACCTTC. This gives the protein CATSRDSLGYTF.

The chain recombines TRBV14 with TRBJ2-2; 8 bases fit TRBD2. The CDR3 loop spans 16 amino acids. Germline lookup yields CDR1 SGHDN and CDR2 FVKESK. J was trimmed by 2 bases and V by 0 bases; bases with no gene match: 2. This chain's CDR3 is CASSQEAGVNTGELFF. CDR3 in DNA: TGTGCCAGCAGCCAAGAAGCGGGGGTTAACACCGGGGAGCTGTTTTTT.

V is TRBV7-9 and J is TRBJ2-3; no firm D call. CDR3 length: 13 residues. Trimming pared 6 bases from V and 4 bases from J, leaving 11 bases between. Germline V gene sequence: CDR1 SEHNR, CDR2 FQNEAQ (reference sequence). The CDR3 coding sequence is TGTGCCAGCAGGCCACAACACCCAGATACGCAGTATTTT. Translating gives CASRPQHPDTQYF.

This chain links TRBV5-4 with TRBJ2-5, with D perhaps matching TRBD2 (5 bases). Trimming left V 4 bases short and J 3 bases short, with 19 bases between. The CDR3 runs 16 residues. Germline V lookup: CDR1 SGHNT, CDR2 YYREEE (reference sequence). The CDR3 sequence is CASSPSWVASEETQYF. CDR3 nucleotide sequence: TGTGCCAGCAGCCCCTCCTGGGTAGCGAGTGAAGAGACCCAGTACTTC.

Here the CDR3 reads CASFQRPNTEAFF. DNA for the CDR3: TGCGCCAGCTTCCAGCGGCCGAACACTGAAGCTTTCTTT. The chain joins TRBV5-1 to TRBJ1-1; D unclear. Trimming removed 7 bases from V and 1 base from J, with 11 bases in between. Germline CDR1 and CDR2: SGHRS and YFSETQ. The CDR3 sequence is 13 residues long.